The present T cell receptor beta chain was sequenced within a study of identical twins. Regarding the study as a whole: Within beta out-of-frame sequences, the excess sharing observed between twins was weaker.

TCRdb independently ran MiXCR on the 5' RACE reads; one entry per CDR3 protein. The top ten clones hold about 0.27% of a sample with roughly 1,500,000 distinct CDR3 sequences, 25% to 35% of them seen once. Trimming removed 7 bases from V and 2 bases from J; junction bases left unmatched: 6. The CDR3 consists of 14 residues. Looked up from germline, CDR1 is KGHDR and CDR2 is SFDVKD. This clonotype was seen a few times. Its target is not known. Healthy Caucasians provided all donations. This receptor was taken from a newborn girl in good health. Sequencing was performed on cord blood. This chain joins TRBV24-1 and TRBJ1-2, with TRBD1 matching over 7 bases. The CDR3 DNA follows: TGTGCCACCAGGCCAAGACAGGGCAACTATGGCTACACCTTC. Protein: CATRPRQGNYGYTF.